These T cell receptor beta chains were read from a single sample in a study of read filtering for tumor transcriptome and immune sequencing. TCRdb re-derived calls from the reads in MiXCR, one entry per CDR3 protein. The sample records 130,000 or so distinct CDR3 sequences, less than 15% being singletons. The sequenced material came from a population of CD138-negative cells sorted from bone marrow. The source of these receptors is a donor aged 40 or older with multiple myeloma. CDR3s include the opening cysteine and the closing phenylalanine or tryptophan. Each record gives: V gene, clone size, D gene, J gene, CDR3 protein, CDR3 DNA. The D gene is left open where the match is weak. Only some rows state a clone size, as once, few, many or a class for expanded clones.

v_gene: TRBV6-5
abundance: many
d_gene: .
j_gene: TRBJ2-5
CDR3aa: CASSYPQETQYF
CDR3nt: TGTGCCAGCAGTTACCCCCAAGAGACCCAGTACTTC

v_gene: TRBV7-9
abundance: few
d_gene: TRBD2
j_gene: TRBJ2-7
CDR3aa: CASTLSGVNEQYF
CDR3nt: TGTGCCAGCACCCTGAGCGGGGTCAACGAGCAGTACTTC

v_gene: TRBV5-6
abundance: many
d_gene: .
j_gene: TRBJ2-1
CDR3aa: CASSHLPGQGLAGGSYNEQFF
CDR3nt: TGTGCCAGCAGCCATCTTCCGGGACAGGGTCTGGCGGGAGGGTCCTACAATGAGCAGTTCTTC

v_gene: TRBV24-1
abundance: few
d_gene: .
j_gene: TRBJ2-2
CDR3aa: CATSDVRVNTGELFF
CDR3nt: TGTGCCACCAGTGATGTCAGAGTGAACACCGGGGAGCTGTTTTTT

v_gene: TRBV10-3
abundance: many
d_gene: .
j_gene: TRBJ2-1
CDR3aa: CAISPVYGEQFF
CDR3nt: TGTGCCATCAGTCCAGTGTACGGTGAGCAGTTCTTC

v_gene: TRBV3-1
abundance: many
d_gene: TRBD1
j_gene: TRBJ1-1
CDR3aa: CASKYGQGINTEAFF
CDR3nt: TGTGCCAGCAAGTACGGACAGGGAATTAACACTGAAGCTTTCTTT

v_gene: TRBV10-3
abundance: few
d_gene: .
j_gene: TRBJ2-7
CDR3aa: CAISERLEQYF
CDR3nt: TGTGCCATCAGTGAAAGACTCGAGCAGTACTTC

v_gene: TRBV7-6
abundance: many
d_gene: TRBD2
j_gene: TRBJ2-1
CDR3aa: CASSRPRTSGSGDEQFF
CDR3nt: TGTGCCAGCAGCCGACCTCGGACTAGCGGGAGTGGCGATGAGCAGTTCTTC

v_gene: TRBV11-3
abundance: .
d_gene: TRBD2
j_gene: TRBJ2-3
CDR3aa: CASSTGALGTSGTDTQYF
CDR3nt: TGTGCCAGCAGCACAGGGGCTCTCGGGACTAGCGGGACAGATACGCAGTATTTT

v_gene: TRBV4-3
abundance: many
d_gene: TRBD1
j_gene: TRBJ1-4
CDR3aa: CASSQDARGRAEKLFF
CDR3nt: TGCGCCAGCAGCCAAGATGCGAGGGGGCGAGCTGAAAAACTGTTTTTT

v_gene: TRBV20-1
abundance: .
d_gene: TRBD2
j_gene: TRBJ2-1
CDR3aa: CSVRRTSGNEQFF
CDR3nt: TGCAGTGTCAGGCGGACTAGCGGCAATGAGCAGTTCTTC

v_gene: TRBV6-2/TRBV6-3
abundance: many
d_gene: TRBD2
j_gene: TRBJ2-1
CDR3aa: CASSRLAFERHNEQFF
CDR3nt: TGTGCCAGCAGTCGACTAGCGTTCGAGCGGCACAATGAGCAGTTCTTC

v_gene: TRBV11-2
abundance: many
d_gene: TRBD1
j_gene: TRBJ2-1
CDR3aa: CASSRDSSYNEQFF
CDR3nt: TGTGCCAGCAGCCGGGACAGCTCCTACAATGAGCAGTTCTTC

v_gene: TRBV20-1
abundance: many
d_gene: TRBD2
j_gene: TRBJ2-7
CDR3aa: CSGTSGSYEQYF
CDR3nt: TGCAGTGGAACTAGCGGGAGTTACGAGCAGTACTTC

v_gene: TRBV3-1
abundance: many
d_gene: TRBD2
j_gene: TRBJ2-1
CDR3aa: CASSRGTSGSNYNEQFF
CDR3nt: TGTGCCAGCAGCCGTGGGACTAGCGGGAGTAACTACAATGAGCAGTTCTTC

v_gene: TRBV24-1
abundance: many
d_gene: .
j_gene: TRBJ1-1
CDR3aa: CATSDGAGPEAFF
CDR3nt: TGTGCCACCAGTGATGGGGCAGGCCCTGAAGCTTTCTTT

v_gene: TRBV10-3
abundance: many
d_gene: TRBD1
j_gene: TRBJ2-5
CDR3aa: CAIARTGGTETQYF
CDR3nt: TGTGCCATCGCCCGGACAGGGGGCACAGAGACCCAGTACTTC

v_gene: TRBV20-1
abundance: many
d_gene: TRBD2
j_gene: TRBJ2-7
CDR3aa: CSASRRENVREQYF
CDR3nt: TGCAGTGCTAGCCGGCGGGAGAACGTTAGGGAGCAGTACTTC

v_gene: TRBV6-5
abundance: many
d_gene: .
j_gene: TRBJ2-1
CDR3aa: CASGVADNEQFF
CDR3nt: TGTGCCAGCGGGGTAGCCGACAATGAGCAGTTCTTC

v_gene: TRBV21-1
abundance: .
d_gene: .
j_gene: TRBJ2-1
CDR3aa: CASSNRRPGQGAAHEQFF
CDR3nt: TGTGCCAGCAGCAATCGACGACCGGGACAGGGGGCGGCTCATGAGCAGTTCTTC

v_gene: TRBV4-1
abundance: many
d_gene: TRBD2
j_gene: TRBJ2-7
CDR3aa: CASSEDGSGGREQYF
CDR3nt: TGCGCCAGCAGCGAAGACGGGAGCGGGGGCCGCGAGCAGTACTTC

v_gene: TRBV11-3
abundance: few
d_gene: TRBD1
j_gene: TRBJ1-3
CDR3aa: CASSQQGLGNTIYF
CDR3nt: TGTGCCAGCAGCCAACAGGGGCTTGGAAACACCATATATTTT

v_gene: TRBV7-2
abundance: many
d_gene: .
j_gene: TRBJ1-5
CDR3aa: CASSPEAQGQPQHF
CDR3nt: TGTGCCAGCAGCCCCGAGGCCCAGGGACAGCCCCAGCATTTT

v_gene: TRBV20-1
abundance: many
d_gene: TRBD2
j_gene: TRBJ2-7
CDR3aa: CSASVSSGSGNEQYF
CDR3nt: TGCAGTGCTAGTGTTTCTAGCGGGAGTGGGAACGAGCAGTACTTC

v_gene: TRBV30
abundance: many
d_gene: TRBD2
j_gene: TRBJ2-7
CDR3aa: CAWSVIAGDTYEQYF
CDR3nt: TGTGCCTGGAGTGTCATAGCGGGGGATACCTACGAGCAGTACTTC

v_gene: TRBV20-1
abundance: many
d_gene: TRBD2
j_gene: TRBJ2-7
CDR3aa: CSAMGTSGRGWQYF
CDR3nt: TGCAGTGCAATGGGGACTAGCGGGAGAGGTTGGCAGTACTTC

v_gene: TRBV5-5
abundance: many
d_gene: TRBD2
j_gene: TRBJ2-3
CDR3aa: CASSAGRGLGGTDTQYF
CDR3nt: TGTGCCAGCAGCGCCGGACGGGGACTAGGTGGCACAGATACGCAGTATTTT

v_gene: TRBV12-3/TRBV12-4
abundance: few
d_gene: .
j_gene: TRBJ2-3
CDR3aa: CASRLQPGGAEGTQYF
CDR3nt: TGTGCCAGCAGGCTTCAGCCAGGAGGCGCGGAGGGTACGCAGTATTTT

v_gene: TRBV6-6
abundance: medium-sized
d_gene: .
j_gene: TRBJ2-1
CDR3aa: CASSYSSYNEQFF
CDR3nt: TGTGCCAGCAGTTACAGCTCCTACAATGAGCAGTTCTTC

v_gene: TRBV12-3/TRBV12-4
abundance: many
d_gene: .
j_gene: TRBJ1-1
CDR3aa: CASRRRSGKGTEAFF
CDR3nt: TGTGCCAGCAGACGCCGATCGGGGAAGGGCACTGAAGCTTTCTTT